The present TCR beta chain was sequenced within a study of cytomegalovirus exposure and HLA in healthy donors. About the research overall: In a previous analysis, 120 million or so unique TCR beta sequences were found from approximately 180 million T cells. Roughly 86 million unique TCRs from HLA-typed donors made up an early data release. Study observations and caveats: Upon later analysis, HLA-associated TCR beta chains proved more clonally expanded than other, equally common chains. According to an earlier analysis, most TCR beta V segments yielded productive rearrangements about 87% or about 30% of the time.

The PCR employed 60 Vbeta primers together with 13 Jbeta primers. The protocol was immunoSEQ multiplex PCR, while the TCRdb copy is restricted to in-frame clones and leaves out a portion. Of about 160,000 clones in the sample, roughly 80% were seen once. Remarks on this clone: The antigen is undetermined.

The receptor comes from a human donor in good health. Sequencing used PBMCs.

CDR3: CATAGGLGTGELFF. The CDR3 nucleotides are TGCGCCACAGCGGGGGGCTTGGGGACCGGGGAGCTGTTTTTT. The J gene is TRBJ2-2, the V gene TRBV4-1; 9 positions match TRBD2. CDR3 size: 14 residues. Germline-derived CDR1 and CDR2 are MGHRA and YSYEKL. Germline trimming cut 10 bases from V and 5 bases from J; bases unmatched to any gene: 8.